This T cell receptor (beta chain) was identified during a study of CD4 T cells in relation to SARS-CoV-2 and coronaviruses. The method was immunoSEQ multiplex PCR; TCRdb's version includes in-frame clones alone and lacks a portion of them. The sample contains about 29,000 clones, over 75% of which appear only once. General study points: Crossreactivity was assessed only for spike protein, not other viral proteins. No donor gave both pre-pandemic and post-infection samples. Crossreactive clones expanded significantly less to SARS-CoV-2 than monoreactive clones.

This CDR3 has 14 amino acids. Germline V gene sequence: CDR1 LNHDA, CDR2 SQIVND (reference sequence). V shed 6 bases and J 6 bases; nucleotides not matched to a gene: 7. On this clone: Antigen unknown.

Unexposed donor CD4+ T cells date from about 2011-2019, before the COVID-19 pandemic. The cells were cultured for approximately ten days before CD4+ T cells were isolated. About 1.9 million PBMCs per well were cultured with 7.5 to 10 IU/ml IL-2. The sequence was collected from a human donor in good health. The specimen was CD4+ T cells from PBMCs, cultured in vitro. V is TRBV19 and J is TRBJ2-3, with 9 bases identical to TRBD1. CDR3 bases: TGTGCCAGTAGACCTACAGGGGGCGCCGATACGCAGTATTTT. It yields the protein CASRPTGGADTQYF.